Listed here are 14 T cell receptor beta chains from one sample, sequenced in a study of regulatory T cells in long-lasting Graves disease (dated by TCRdb to the early 2020s). Library method: multiplex PCR. The reads were generated on an Illumina HiSeq 4000. CDR3 regions were amplified by Arm-PCR with iRepertoire HTBI primers to construct TCR beta libraries. Starting from the raw public reads, TCRdb applied fastp trimming at Q25, assembled clones with MiXCR and retained in-frame beta chains. Entries that share a CDR3 protein sequence are merged under the most common genes and DNA. The table for this sample lists hundreds of thousands of distinct CDR3 sequences; about 12% of them were counted only once. The ten largest make up roughly 8.2% of the sample. Per the publication, the time point label means: newly diagnosed GD, antithyroid drugs for less than 3 months. For both TCR sequencing and RNA sequencing, RNA was extracted from PBMCs using TRIzol.

The same sample was also studied in work on T cells in Graves' hyperthyroidism and ophthalmopathy.

The sequencing here drew on peripheral blood mononuclear cells (PBMCs), taken at new diagnosis, from a patient treated with antithyroid drugs. The receptors were gathered from a woman younger than 45 with Graves disease. Donor details come from another sample of the same person, matched by shared clones.

The J gene is TRBJ2-1, the V gene TRBV18; 12 nucleotides agree with TRBD2. CDR3 length: 16 residues. Germline V lookup: CDR1 KGHSH, CDR2 LQKENI. Trimming removed 3 bases from V and 7 bases from J; junction bases left unmatched: 7. CDR3 DNA: TGTGCCAGCTCACCGTTGACTAGCGGGAGAATGAATGAGCAGTTCTTC. It translates to CASSPLTSGRMNEQFF.

At least ten counts were recorded for this clonotype. This chain uses TRBV6-1 with TRBJ2-7; tentative D call: TRBD2 (6 bases). There are 13 residues in the CDR3. CDR1 and CDR2 (germline): MNHNS, SASEGT. V was pared by 6 bases and J by 3 bases, with 12 bases between. The CDR3 reads CASRHTSSYEQYF. The CDR3 coding sequence is TGTGCCAGCAGGCACACTAGCAGCTACGAGCAGTACTTC.

This clonotype was recorded many times. V usage is TRBV7-9 and J usage is TRBJ2-7, with TRBD1 matching 9 bases. With 5 bases clipped from V and 2 bases from J, the junction kept 13 bases outside the gene matches. Germline values: CDR1 SEHNR, CDR2 FQNEAQ (reference sequence). This CDR3 region has 17 residues. CDR3 sequence reads: CASSTTSGTGITYEQYF. DNA for the CDR3: TGTGCCAGCAGCACCACTTCCGGGACAGGGATAACCTACGAGCAGTACTTC. Full variable domain (rest looked up from reference TRBV7-9 and TRBJ2-7): DTGVSQNPRHKITKRGQNVTFRCDPISEHNRLYWYRQTLGQGPEFLTYFQNEAQLEKSRLLSDRFSAERPKGSFSTLEIQRTEQGDSAMYLCASSTTSGTGITYEQYFGPGTRLTVT.

There are many counts of this clonotype. The chain couples TRBV11-3 to TRBJ2-5; TRBD2 might be the D (7 bases). This CDR3 is 14 amino acids long. CDR1 and CDR2 from the germline V gene are SGHNT and YENEEA. V was cut by 5 bases and J by 7 bases, with 17 bases left in between. CDR3 in DNA: TGTGCCAGCAGCCCGTCTCAGGGAGGGGGGACCCAGTACTTC. As protein: CASSPSQGGGTQYF.

V usage is TRBV18 and J usage is TRBJ2-2, with 9 bases fitting TRBD1. Germline loops: CDR1 KGHSH, CDR2 LQKENI. V shed 6 bases and J 3 bases; nucleotides not matched to a gene: 8. The length of the CDR3 is 16 residues. The chain's CDR3 is CASSRTGGFDTGELFF. The CDR3, as DNA: TGTGCCAGCTCGCGAACAGGGGGCTTTGACACCGGGGAGCTGTTTTTT.

The J gene is TRBJ2-2, the V gene TRBV7-9; 14 nucleotides align to TRBD2. Germline values: CDR1 SEHNR, CDR2 FQNEAQ (reference sequence). The CDR3 spans 21 residues. V was clipped by 2 bases and J by 1 base; unmatched bases: 12. The CDR3 sequence: CASSLILPGLAGVMNTGELFF. Written as DNA, the CDR3 is TGTGCCAGCAGCTTAATACTACCGGGACTAGCGGGAGTAATGAACACCGGGGAGCTGTTTTTT.

This clonotype appeared many times. Written as DNA, the CDR3 is TGTGCCAGCAGCCAGAGGCTATCGGACGAGCCTTATGGCTACACCTTC. This codes for CASSQRLSDEPYGYTF. The rearrangement uses TRBV12-3 or TRBV12-4 and TRBJ1-2, with D uncertain. The CDR3 contains 16 residues. The V gene lost 6 bases and the J gene lost 5 bases, with 22 bases spanning the gap.

This clonotype was counted at least ten times. V gene TRBV5-1 combines with J gene TRBJ1-1; the D gene is possibly TRBD1 (6 bases). The ends were cut back, 4 bases at V and 8 bases at J, with 15 bases in the middle. The CDR3 runs 13 residues. Germline CDR1 SGHRS, CDR2 YFSETQ. The DNA for the CDR3 is TGCGCCAGCAGCCAGACAGGTACATTGGAAGCTTTCTTT. Protein product: CASSQTGTLEAFF.

This clonotype came up a few times. The chain employs TRBV28 and TRBJ2-7; 9 bases line up with TRBD2. Trimming removed 6 bases from V and 6 bases from J; junction bases left unmatched: 6. Germline values: CDR1 MDHEN, CDR2 SYDVKM. The CDR3 sequence is 13 residues long. This CDR3 reads CASSPTSGGEQYF. The CDR3 nucleotides read TGTGCCAGCAGCCCGACTAGCGGCGGCGAGCAGTACTTC. The variable domain in full, with the rest retrieved from reference TRBV28 and TRBJ2-7, is DVKVTQSSRYLVKRTGEKVFLECVQDMDHENMFWYRQDPGLGLRLIYFSYDVKMKEKGDIPEGYSVSREKKERFSLILESASTNQTSMYLCASSPTSGGEQYFGPGTRLTVT.

This clonotype was detected ten times or more. V usage is TRBV15 and J usage is TRBJ1-1; no definite D call. This CDR3 comprises 16 residues. From germline, CDR1 is LNHNV and CDR2 YYDKDF (reference sequence). Trimming stripped 0 bases from V and 1 base from J, with 12 bases between. The CDR3 here is CATSRDQVRSNTEAFF. CDR3 nucleotide sequence: TGTGCCACCAGCAGAGATCAGGTCAGGTCGAACACTGAAGCTTTCTTT. The variable domain in full, completed from reference TRBV15 and TRBJ1-1, reads DAMVIQNPRYQVTQFGKPVTLSCSQTLNHNVMYWYQQKSSQAPKLLFHYYDKDFNNEADTPDNFQSRRPNTSFCFLDIRSPGLGDTAMYLCATSRDQVRSNTEAFFGQGTRLTVV.

There are many counts of this clonotype. V gene TRBV18 combines with J gene TRBJ1-1, with TRBD1 identical over 8 bases. The germline V gene has CDR1 KGHSH and CDR2 LQKENI. The length of the CDR3 is 15 residues. V lost 3 bases, J lost 5 bases, and 8 bases stayed unmatched. The CDR3 DNA is TGTGCCAGCTCACCTGACAGGGGAGCTGGAACTGAAGCTTTCTTT. This gives the protein CASSPDRGAGTEAFF. The whole variable domain, filled in from reference TRBV18 and TRBJ1-1, reads NAGVMQNPRHLVRRRGQEARLRCSPMKGHSHVYWYRQLPEEGLKFMVYLQKENIIDESGMPKERFSAEFPKEGPSILRIQQVVRGDSAAYFCASSPDRGAGTEAFFGQGTRLTVV.

This clonotype was counted ten times or more. V usage is TRBV3-1 and J usage is TRBJ2-1, with 9 bases identical to TRBD2. Germline V gene data show CDR1 as LGHDT and CDR2 as YNNKEL (reference sequence). The CDR3 sequence is 15 residues long. The V segment lost 4 bases and the J segment 0 bases; nucleotides outside the gene matches: 1. DNA for the CDR3: TGTGCCAGCAGCCGTAGCGGGGGCTCCTACAATGAGCAGTTCTTC. Translating it yields CASSRSGGSYNEQFF.

This clonotype has a handful of counts. The chain is built from TRBV6-5 and TRBJ1-4, with no clear D. V was shortened by 0 bases and J by 1 base, with 12 bases between the two germline ends. The CDR3 spans 17 residues. Germline CDR1 MNHEY, CDR2 SVGAGI. CDR3 sequence reads: CASSYSASIITNEKLFF. Here the CDR3 DNA reads TGTGCCAGCAGTTACTCGGCCAGTATCATAACTAATGAAAAACTGTTTTTT.

The sample holds a few counts of this clonotype. This chain connects TRBV5-6 to TRBJ2-7, with 8 nucleotides matching TRBD1. CDR3 length: 15 amino acids. The V gene's germline CDR1 is SGHDT and CDR2 YYEEEE. Unmatched junction bases numbered 5, after V lost 0 bases and J lost 3 bases. Here the CDR3 reads CASSLGWTGSYEQYF. The CDR3 DNA reads TGTGCCAGCAGCTTGGGATGGACAGGGAGCTACGAGCAGTACTTC.